These T cell receptor beta chains were read from a single sample in a study of T cell repertoires in cytomegalovirus infection. A single record per CDR3 protein comes from TCRdb applying MiXCR to the reads. The table records roughly 630,000 distinct CDR3 sequences, about 24% of them present only once. Input material: CD8+ T cells from PBMCs. These receptors all come from a human donor in good health (CMV status not recorded). Some clones in this sample may be carry-over from other donors' samples. CDR3s include the opening cysteine and the closing phenylalanine or tryptophan. Each record gives: V gene, D gene, J gene, clone size, CDR3 DNA, CDR3 protein. A D gene is named only where the DNA matches it firmly. Rows give clone size only sometimes, using once, few, many, or a class for an expanded clone.

v_gene: TRBV20-1
d_gene: NA
j_gene: TRBJ2-5
abundance: NA
CDR3nt: TGCAGTGCAGTCCCAGGGGGGCTCCAAGAGACCCAGTACTTC
CDR3aa: CSAVPGGLQETQYF

v_gene: TRBV29-1
d_gene: NA
j_gene: TRBJ1-2
abundance: NA
CDR3nt: TGCAGCGTTGAAGTCGGACAAGACTATGGCTACACCTTC
CDR3aa: CSVEVGQDYGYTF

v_gene: TRBV4-1
d_gene: TRBD2
j_gene: TRBJ2-1
abundance: NA
CDR3nt: TGCGCCAGCAGCCACAGTAGCGGGGCGGGTGAGCAGTTCTTC
CDR3aa: CASSHSSGAGEQFF

v_gene: TRBV9
d_gene: NA
j_gene: TRBJ2-1
abundance: once
CDR3nt: TGTGCCAGCAGCACCCGAGGGCCCCGAGGACTAAATGAGCAGTTCTTC
CDR3aa: CASSTRGPRGLNEQFF

v_gene: TRBV7-9
d_gene: TRBD1
j_gene: TRBJ1-4
abundance: many
CDR3nt: TGTGCCAGCAGCTTAAATACGGGACAGTCTTCGGGAAAACTGTTTTTT
CDR3aa: CASSLNTGQSSGKLFF

v_gene: TRBV4-1
d_gene: NA
j_gene: TRBJ2-1
abundance: NA
CDR3nt: TGCGCCAGCAGCCGAGGGACTCTGGTGTTCTTC
CDR3aa: CASSRGTLVFF

v_gene: TRBV10-1
d_gene: NA
j_gene: TRBJ1-4
abundance: many
CDR3nt: TGCGCCAGCAGGTACAAGAATGAAAAACTGTTTTTT
CDR3aa: CASRYKNEKLFF

v_gene: TRBV14
d_gene: TRBD1
j_gene: TRBJ2-1
abundance: NA
CDR3nt: TGTGCCAGCAGCCAAAGAGCCCGATGGGACAGGGGCATCTACAATGAGCAGTTCTTC
CDR3aa: CASSQRARWDRGIYNEQFF

v_gene: TRBV7-9
d_gene: TRBD1
j_gene: TRBJ2-7
abundance: NA
CDR3nt: TGTGCCAGCAGCCCCACAGGGGGCAGGGGAGAGCAGTACTTC
CDR3aa: CASSPTGGRGEQYF

v_gene: TRBV28
d_gene: TRBD1
j_gene: TRBJ1-2
abundance: NA
CDR3nt: TGTGCCAGCAGTTTTTCCAGGGGGGGTTCTAACTATGGCTACACCTTC
CDR3aa: CASSFSRGGSNYGYTF

v_gene: TRBV7-9
d_gene: NA
j_gene: TRBJ1-4
abundance: many
CDR3nt: TGTGCCAGCAGCCGGAATGAAAAACTGTTTTTT
CDR3aa: CASSRNEKLFF

v_gene: TRBV4-2
d_gene: TRBD1
j_gene: TRBJ2-7
abundance: few
CDR3nt: TGTGCCAGCAGCCAAGGTTGGGACAGGGTCTACGAGCAGTACTTC
CDR3aa: CASSQGWDRVYEQYF

v_gene: TRBV15
d_gene: NA
j_gene: TRBJ1-4
abundance: many
CDR3nt: TGTGCCACCAGCAGAGATTCAGTGAATGAAAAACTGTTTTTT
CDR3aa: CATSRDSVNEKLFF

v_gene: TRBV7-9
d_gene: NA
j_gene: TRBJ1-1
abundance: many
CDR3nt: TGTGCCAGCAGCCCTGGGGGGGGCACTGAAGCTTTCTTT
CDR3aa: CASSPGGGTEAFF

v_gene: TRBV5-1
d_gene: NA
j_gene: TRBJ2-3
abundance: NA
CDR3nt: TGCGCCAGCAGCTCCGCAGGGGTAACCCCTAGCACAGATACGCAGTATTTT
CDR3aa: CASSSAGVTPSTDTQYF

v_gene: TRBV7-6
d_gene: TRBD1
j_gene: TRBJ1-1
abundance: many
CDR3nt: TGTGCCAGCAGCTCCGAACAGGGGGCAAGGACTGAAGCTTTCTTT
CDR3aa: CASSSEQGARTEAFF

v_gene: TRBV6-5
d_gene: NA
j_gene: TRBJ1-5
abundance: NA
CDR3nt: TGTGCCAGCAGCTGGGGGGCCGAGCAGCCCCAGCATTTT
CDR3aa: CASSWGAEQPQHF

v_gene: TRBV6-2/TRBV6-3
d_gene: NA
j_gene: TRBJ2-7
abundance: few
CDR3nt: TGTGCCAGCCTCGGCTTCTCCTACGAGCAGTACTTC
CDR3aa: CASLGFSYEQYF

v_gene: TRBV28
d_gene: TRBD2
j_gene: TRBJ2-1
abundance: few
CDR3nt: TGTGCCAGCAGTTTAGTAGCGGGGGGGGCCCACAATGAGCAGTTCTTC
CDR3aa: CASSLVAGGAHNEQFF

v_gene: TRBV4-3
d_gene: TRBD2
j_gene: TRBJ2-5
abundance: NA
CDR3nt: TGCGCCAGCAGCCACGGACTAGCGATGGAGACCCAGTACTTC
CDR3aa: CASSHGLAMETQYF

v_gene: TRBV10-3
d_gene: TRBD1
j_gene: TRBJ2-3
abundance: many
CDR3nt: TGTGCCATCAGAGACCTAGACAGGGGACAAAGCACAGATACGCAGTATTTT
CDR3aa: CAIRDLDRGQSTDTQYF

v_gene: TRBV7-6
d_gene: NA
j_gene: TRBJ2-1
abundance: NA
CDR3nt: TGTGCCAGCAGCTTAGGTGGTAGCGGCAGGGATAAGCAGTTCTTC
CDR3aa: CASSLGGSGRDKQFF

v_gene: TRBV25-1
d_gene: NA
j_gene: TRBJ2-3
abundance: NA
CDR3nt: TGTGCCACTGTGGCGGGAGATACGCAGTATTTT
CDR3aa: CATVAGDTQYF

v_gene: TRBV7-9
d_gene: NA
j_gene: TRBJ2-1
abundance: many
CDR3nt: TGTGCCAGCAGCCAGGGAAACGGCTACAATGAGCAGTTCTTC
CDR3aa: CASSQGNGYNEQFF

v_gene: TRBV7-3
d_gene: NA
j_gene: TRBJ2-3
abundance: NA
CDR3nt: TGTGCCAGCAGTTCAATCCCGACCGCGGCAGATACGCAGTATTTT
CDR3aa: CASSSIPTAADTQYF

v_gene: TRBV6-5
d_gene: NA
j_gene: TRBJ2-1
abundance: few
CDR3nt: TGTGCCAGCAGACCTGACGAGGGTGTATATGAGCAGTTCTTC
CDR3aa: CASRPDEGVYEQFF

v_gene: TRBV29-1
d_gene: TRBD1
j_gene: TRBJ1-2
abundance: NA
CDR3nt: TGCAGCGTTGAAGAGGACGACAGGGGGTATGGCTACACCTTC
CDR3aa: CSVEEDDRGYGYTF

v_gene: TRBV25-1
d_gene: TRBD2
j_gene: TRBJ2-1
abundance: many
CDR3nt: TGTGCCAGCAGTTCAGCGCGGGGGACGAATGAGCAGTTCTTC
CDR3aa: CASSSARGTNEQFF

v_gene: TRBV29-1
d_gene: NA
j_gene: TRBJ2-7
abundance: NA
CDR3nt: TGCAGCGTTGCTGGGGCGGCAGGTAACGAGCAGTACTTC
CDR3aa: CSVAGAAGNEQYF

v_gene: TRBV6-8
d_gene: TRBD1
j_gene: TRBJ1-1
abundance: NA
CDR3nt: TGTGCCAGCAGTTGGGAATACCTGGGACAGATGAACACTGAAGCTTTCTTT
CDR3aa: CASSWEYLGQMNTEAFF

v_gene: TRBV29-1
d_gene: NA
j_gene: TRBJ2-7
abundance: NA
CDR3nt: TGCAGCGTTGAAAATGCTGGGGAAAACGAGCAGTACTTC
CDR3aa: CSVENAGENEQYF

v_gene: TRBV2
d_gene: NA
j_gene: TRBJ2-5
abundance: NA
CDR3nt: TGTGCCAGCAGTGAAAGGACACGTGGGGAAGAGACCCAGTACTTC
CDR3aa: CASSERTRGEETQYF

v_gene: TRBV28
d_gene: TRBD1
j_gene: TRBJ1-1
abundance: many
CDR3nt: TGTGCCAGCAGTACTGCCGGGACAGGCTTTATGAACACTGAAGCTTTCTTT
CDR3aa: CASSTAGTGFMNTEAFF

v_gene: TRBV5-1
d_gene: TRBD1
j_gene: TRBJ2-7
abundance: NA
CDR3nt: TGCGCCAGCAGCTTGTTCGGGACAGCGATACCCTACGAGCAGTACTTC
CDR3aa: CASSLFGTAIPYEQYF

v_gene: TRBV6-2/TRBV6-3
d_gene: NA
j_gene: TRBJ2-1
abundance: NA
CDR3nt: TGTGCCAGCAGTTACTCGGGGGGGCGCCGGCATGAGCAGTTCTTC
CDR3aa: CASSYSGGRRHEQFF

v_gene: TRBV7-9
d_gene: TRBD1
j_gene: TRBJ2-5
abundance: NA
CDR3nt: TGTGCCAGCAGCGACCGGGACAGGGGGATTCAAGAGACCCAGTACTTC
CDR3aa: CASSDRDRGIQETQYF

v_gene: TRBV6-6
d_gene: NA
j_gene: TRBJ1-5
abundance: many
CDR3nt: TGTGCCAGCACCCCCGGGGGGATGGGGAATCAGCCCCAGCATTTT
CDR3aa: CASTPGGMGNQPQHF

v_gene: TRBV28
d_gene: TRBD1
j_gene: TRBJ2-7
abundance: NA
CDR3nt: TGTGCCAGCAGTTTACCCGGGACAGGGGAATTCTACGAGCAGTACTTC
CDR3aa: CASSLPGTGEFYEQYF

v_gene: TRBV6-2/TRBV6-3
d_gene: TRBD1
j_gene: TRBJ1-1
abundance: few
CDR3nt: TGTGCCAGCAGTTACTCCGGGACAGCCTACACTGAAGCTTTCTTT
CDR3aa: CASSYSGTAYTEAFF

v_gene: TRBV6-4
d_gene: NA
j_gene: TRBJ2-3
abundance: NA
CDR3nt: TGTGCCAGCAGTGACTTGCTAGATGGCACAGATACGCAGTATTTT
CDR3aa: CASSDLLDGTDTQYF

v_gene: TRBV7-6
d_gene: NA
j_gene: TRBJ2-1
abundance: many
CDR3nt: TGTGCCAGCAGCTTAGCGACAGGGAGGTCCTACAATGAGCAGTTCTTC
CDR3aa: CASSLATGRSYNEQFF

v_gene: TRBV6-6
d_gene: TRBD2
j_gene: TRBJ2-1
abundance: few
CDR3nt: TGTGCCAGCATTCCACTAGCGGGGGAGTACAATGAGCAGTTCTTC
CDR3aa: CASIPLAGEYNEQFF

v_gene: TRBV6-5
d_gene: NA
j_gene: TRBJ2-7
abundance: NA
CDR3nt: TGTGCCAGCAGTTACTCCAGGGAACACGAGCAGTACTTC
CDR3aa: CASSYSREHEQYF

v_gene: TRBV7-2
d_gene: NA
j_gene: TRBJ2-1
abundance: many
CDR3nt: TGTGCCAGCAGCCCCAGCCGGGACCACTATCGAGCCTACAATGAGCAGTTCTTC
CDR3aa: CASSPSRDHYRAYNEQFF

v_gene: TRBV6-2/TRBV6-3
d_gene: TRBD2
j_gene: TRBJ2-3
abundance: many
CDR3nt: TGTGCCAGCACCCCCGGGAGGCTAGCGGGACTCACAGATACGCAGTATTTT
CDR3aa: CASTPGRLAGLTDTQYF

v_gene: TRBV2
d_gene: NA
j_gene: TRBJ1-2
abundance: few
CDR3nt: TGTGCCAGCAGTGAATCCCGGACGGACCCTCGGGAGAGATACTATGGCTACACCTTC
CDR3aa: CASSESRTDPRERYYGYTF

v_gene: TRBV7-9
d_gene: TRBD2
j_gene: TRBJ2-1
abundance: many
CDR3nt: TGTGCCAGCAGCCCCCCGACTAGCGGGGGGTGGGGTGAGCAGTTCTTC
CDR3aa: CASSPPTSGGWGEQFF

v_gene: TRBV7-6
d_gene: TRBD2
j_gene: TRBJ2-1
abundance: NA
CDR3nt: TGTGCCAGCAGCTTACTAGCGGGGCTCAGCTCCTACAATGAGCAGTTCTTC
CDR3aa: CASSLLAGLSSYNEQFF

v_gene: TRBV2
d_gene: NA
j_gene: TRBJ2-2
abundance: many
CDR3nt: TGTGCCAGCATTGGGCCGAACACCGGGGAGCTGTTTTTT
CDR3aa: CASIGPNTGELFF

v_gene: TRBV11-3
d_gene: TRBD1
j_gene: TRBJ2-1
abundance: NA
CDR3nt: TGTGCCAGCAGCCCGGGACAGGGGGTTTGGAATGAGCAGTTCTTC
CDR3aa: CASSPGQGVWNEQFF

v_gene: TRBV28
d_gene: NA
j_gene: TRBJ2-2
abundance: many
CDR3nt: TGTGCCAGCAGTCTTCCCCGGGACCCGGGACGGGTCACCGGGGAGCTGTTTTTT
CDR3aa: CASSLPRDPGRVTGELFF

v_gene: TRBV7-6
d_gene: NA
j_gene: TRBJ2-7
abundance: many
CDR3nt: TGTGCCAGCAGCTTAGGAGGGTCATACCCTACTACGACCTACGAGCAGTACTTC
CDR3aa: CASSLGGSYPTTTYEQYF

v_gene: TRBV12-3/TRBV12-4
d_gene: NA
j_gene: TRBJ1-2
abundance: NA
CDR3nt: TGTGCCAGCAGCGGGGACGCCTATGGCTACACCTTC
CDR3aa: CASSGDAYGYTF